This is a list of T cell receptor beta chains from one sample in a study of identical twins. Via MiXCR, TCRdb re-called the 5' RACE reads, giving one row per CDR3 protein. Of under 900,000 distinct CDR3 sequences in the sample, about 12% were seen once. These data also formed part of another study, on yellow fever vaccine responses in identical twins.

The sample comprised PBMCs. These receptors were taken from a woman aged 18-29 years in good health. The CDR3 runs from the conserved cysteine through the conserved F or W. A D gene is named only where the DNA matches it firmly. Where a row states a size, it is once, few, many or the class of an expanded clone; other rows omit it.

v_call	j_call	clone_size	d_call	cdr3_aa	cdr3_nt
TRBV5-6	TRBJ1-5	once	NA	CASSLGGQWGNQPQHF	TGTGCCAGCAGCTTGGGTGGGCAATGGGGCAATCAGCCCCAGCATTTT
TRBV18	TRBJ2-1	NA	TRBD2	CASSPPLAGKASYNEQFF	TGTGCCAGCTCGCCCCCACTAGCGGGGAAAGCCTCTTACAATGAGCAGTTCTTC
TRBV5-1	TRBJ1-1	many	NA	CASGRTGPALRDTEAFF	TGCGCCAGCGGAAGAACGGGACCGGCTTTGCGAGACACTGAAGCTTTCTTT
TRBV12-3/TRBV12-4	TRBJ2-2	few	TRBD2	CASEESGGPFTGELFF	TGTGCCAGTGAAGAATCGGGGGGGCCTTTCACCGGGGAGCTGTTTTTT
TRBV28	TRBJ2-2	few	TRBD2	CASRDWTSGSRTGELFF	TGTGCCAGCAGAGACTGGACTAGCGGGAGTCGCACCGGGGAGCTGTTTTTT
TRBV12-3/TRBV12-4	TRBJ2-7	NA	TRBD2	CASTSEGLAGGYEQYF	TGTGCCAGCACCTCCGAAGGACTAGCGGGAGGATACGAGCAGTACTTC
TRBV14	TRBJ1-2	few	NA	CASSQDGGSRHGYTF	TGTGCCAGCAGCCAAGATGGGGGTTCCCGGCATGGCTACACCTTC
TRBV10-3	TRBJ1-1	NA	TRBD1	CAISENTGGQKDTEAFF	TGTGCCATCAGTGAGAACACCGGGGGACAGAAGGACACTGAAGCTTTCTTT
TRBV20-1	TRBJ1-1	many	NA	CSARLRRNTEAFF	TGCAGTGCTAGACTGAGACGAAACACTGAAGCTTTCTTT
TRBV14	TRBJ1-1	many	NA	CASSFTMNTEAFF	TGTGCCAGCAGCTTTACCATGAACACTGAAGCTTTCTTT
TRBV29-1	TRBJ2-3	few	NA	CSVYTLLNTDTQYF	TGCAGCGTTTATACCCTGCTCAACACAGATACGCAGTATTTT
TRBV29-1	TRBJ2-7	many	NA	CSVEGQSSYEQYF	TGCAGCGTTGAAGGACAGTCGTCCTACGAGCAGTACTTC
TRBV12-5	TRBJ2-7	NA	NA	CASGLGQSYEQYF	TGTGCTAGTGGTTTGGGACAGTCCTACGAGCAGTACTTC
TRBV6-2/TRBV6-3	TRBJ2-1	NA	NA	CASSYLGLGNEQFF	TGTGCCAGCAGTTACTTGGGCCTAGGGAATGAGCAGTTCTTC
TRBV4-1	TRBJ2-5	many	NA	CASSPHFNVQTQYF	TGCGCCAGCAGCCCGCACTTCAACGTACAGACCCAGTACTTC
TRBV7-6	TRBJ2-2	few	NA	CASSPEGHGGELFF	TGTGCCAGCAGCCCCGAGGGGCATGGCGGGGAGCTGTTTTTT